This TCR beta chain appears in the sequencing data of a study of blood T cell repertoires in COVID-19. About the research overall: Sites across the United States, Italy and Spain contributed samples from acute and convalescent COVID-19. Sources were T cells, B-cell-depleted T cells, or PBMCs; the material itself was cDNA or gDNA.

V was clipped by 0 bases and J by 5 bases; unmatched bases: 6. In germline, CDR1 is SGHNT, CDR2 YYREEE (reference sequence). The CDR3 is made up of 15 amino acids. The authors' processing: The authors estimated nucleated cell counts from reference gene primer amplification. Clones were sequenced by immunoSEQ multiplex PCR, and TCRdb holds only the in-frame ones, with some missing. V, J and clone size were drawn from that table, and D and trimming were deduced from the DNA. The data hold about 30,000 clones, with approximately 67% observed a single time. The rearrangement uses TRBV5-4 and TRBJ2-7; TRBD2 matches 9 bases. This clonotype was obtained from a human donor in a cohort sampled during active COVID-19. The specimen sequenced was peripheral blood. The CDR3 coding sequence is TGTGCCAGCAGCTTGGGGGCGGGAGGGCCCAACGAGCAGTACTTC. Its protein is CASSLGAGGPNEQYF. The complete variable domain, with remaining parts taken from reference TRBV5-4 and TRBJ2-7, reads ETGVTQSPTHLIKTRGQQVTLRCSSQSGHNTVSWYQQALGQGPQFIFQYYREEENGRGNFPPRFSGLQFPNYSSELNVNALELDDSALYLCASSLGAGGPNEQYFGPGTRLTVT.